This T cell receptor (beta chain) stems from a study of T cells after yellow fever vaccination. General observations from the study: Abundant contaminating clonotypes from the bulk population could appear in FACS-sorted repertoires. Subsequent to the booster, the majority of primary-vaccination clones reappeared (96% CD4, approximately 90% CD8).

The CDR3 has 13 residues. Between the trimmed V and J ends, which lost 5 bases and 4 bases, there was a span of 10 bases. CDR1 is SGHVS, CDR2 FNYEAQ, per germline. Note on this clonotype: The antigen remains unidentified.

5'RACE template switching generated TCR cDNA, adding a universal primer site and UMIs. TCRdb re-analysed the 5' RACE reads in MiXCR, keeping a single row per CDR3 protein. The sample shows more than 350,000 distinct CDR3 sequences, about 9.9% of them seen only once. The sample in question was PBMCs, obtained on the day of the first yellow fever vaccination. J is TRBJ2-3 and V is TRBV7-6; no clear D gene. This clonotype originated in a man between 18 and 35 years old who received the YFV17D yellow fever vaccine. DNA for the CDR3: TGTGCCAGCAGCGCCCAGGTGGCAGATACGCAGTATTTT. The encoded protein is CASSAQVADTQYF.